These 2 T cell receptor beta chains came from one sample sequenced in a study of persistence of HIV-infected CD4 T cells. These receptors are not linked to any known antigen. The stimulus was an HIV-1 Gag 15-mer peptide pool, 1 ug/peptide/mL. Sorted nonresponding memory CD4+ T cells were CD40L-negative, CD69-negative, CD45RO-high. This was the immunoSEQ version 4 assay in survey mode. Profiling relied on immunoSEQ multiplex PCR, and the TCRdb table lists in-frame clones only, not all of them. The sample comprises tens of thousands of clones, more than 75% of which are singletons, and 12% to 15% rests with the top ten. Sequencing used CD4+ T cells sorted from PBMCs after 18-hour stimulation, obtained from a patient who received antiretroviral therapy. The receptors originated from an adult man with HIV who was CMV-seropositive.

The CDR3 DNA is TGTGCCAGCAGCTCCGGGACAGGGGGGAGCACCGGGGAGCTGTTTTTT. This gives the protein CASSSGTGGSTGELFF. The chain has TRBV27 and TRBJ2-2, with 11 positions matching TRBD1. Trimming removed 6 bases from V and 4 bases from J; junction bases left unmatched: 7. This CDR3 has 16 residues. The germline gives CDR1 MNHEY, CDR2 SMNVEV (reference sequence).

The chain links TRBV7-9 to TRBJ2-2; 8 nucleotides align to TRBD2. This CDR3 has 18 residues. Germline CDR1 reads SEHNR; CDR2 reads FQNEAQ (reference sequence). The V and J ends lost 3 bases and 4 bases, in that order; junction bases with no gene match: 13. CDR3 residues: CASSFRTGGVTPTGELFF. In DNA, the CDR3 is TGTGCCAGCAGCTTCCGGACGGGGGGGGTTACCCCCACCGGGGAGCTGTTTTTT.